The 30 T cell receptor beta chains reported below all come from one sample, sequenced in a study of T cells in women clearing cervical HPV infection. Sequencing used immunoSEQ multiplex PCR; TCRdb keeps in-frame clones, though not all of them. This repertoire includes 20,000 to 25,000 clones. The specimen was blood buffy coat. The receptors come from a woman between 18 and 75 years old with a cervical HPV16 infection that either progressed to CIN3+ or cleared (not recorded which).

Remarks on this clone: The read falls 3 residues short of the CDR3 end, and the missing part is taken from the germline J gene. This chain links TRBV2 with TRBJ1-2; a weak D match, TRBD1 (6 bases). Germline loops: CDR1 SNHLY, CDR2 FYNNEI. Deletions cut 7 bases from V and 5 bases from J, with 11 bases between. The CDR3 consists of 12 residues. The CDR3 here is CASMGAVYGYTF. The CDR3 bases that were read are TGTGCCAGCATGGGGGCGGTGTATGGC.

A word on this clone: The read gets to within 3 residues of the CDR3 end, and the germline J gene fills in the rest. The chain employs TRBV28 and TRBJ2-7, with a tentative D call TRBD2 (6 bases). Germline V gives CDR1 MDHEN, CDR2 SYDVKM. V lost 3 bases to trimming and J lost 2 bases, with 11 bases between them. CDR3 length equals 14 residues. This CDR3 is CASSFGGMTYEQYF. The part of the CDR3 DNA that was read is TGTGCCAGCAGTTTCGGCGGGATGACCTACGAG.

Notes on this clone: The CDR3 is cut off 3 residues early in the read; its end comes from the germline J gene. The rearrangement links TRBV15 to TRBJ1-4, with 7 positions matching TRBD1. The CDR3 sequence is 13 residues long. The germline V gene encodes CDR1 LNHNV and CDR2 YYDKDF (reference sequence). V shed 1 base, J shed 7 bases, and the junction held 0 bases outside the gene matches. Incomplete CDR3 DNA: TGTGCCACCAGCAGAGGGACAGGTGAAAAA. Translating it yields CATSRGTGEK. From start to end, the CDR3 is CATSRGTGEKLFF.

This CDR3 reads CASSLRQKYYEQYF. The CDR3 DNA, read in part, is TGTGCCAGCAGCTTGAGGCAGAAGTACTACGAG. This rearrangement joins TRBV5-6 to TRBJ2-7; D is ambiguous. Sequencing ends 3 residues short of the CDR3 end; the germline J gene provides the rest. Germline assignment: CDR1 SGHDT and CDR2 YYEEEE. Trimming took off 1 base at V and 3 bases at J, with 11 bases between the two ends. The CDR3 runs to 14 residues.

As for this clone: The CDR3 goes on 3 residues after the read ends, and that part is filled in from the germline J gene. The chain couples TRBV5-1 to TRBJ2-3; 9 bases agree with TRBD1. Germline V gene data show CDR1 as SGHRS and CDR2 as YFSETQ. The CDR3 spans 15 residues. Trimming took 3 bases from V and 1 from J; bases not matched to a gene: 3. The sequenced part of the CDR3 DNA is TGCGCCAGCAGCTCCCGGACAGGGGGCACAGATACG. It specifies CASSSRTGGTDT. The full CDR3 reads CASSSRTGGTDTQYF.

For this clone: The read halts 3 residues ahead of the CDR3 end, with the missing end drawn from the germline J gene. The chain uses TRBV6-2 or TRBV6-3 and TRBJ2-6; D is possibly TRBD1 (6 bases). Germline CDR1 is MNHEY and CDR2 is SVGEGT. This CDR3 is 15 amino acids long. V lost 2 bases and J lost 4, with 9 bases in between. Incomplete CDR3 DNA: TGTGCCAGCAGTTACCAGGGGTCAGGGGCCAACGTC. Protein: CASSYQGSGANV. The whole CDR3 protein is CASSYQGSGANVLTF.

This clone is identified as medium-sized from frequency. The read stops 3 residues short of the end of the CDR3; the missing end is completed from the germline J gene. V gene TRBV6-2 or TRBV6-3 combines with J gene TRBJ2-3, with D possibly matching TRBD1 (5 bases). Germline V gene sequence: CDR1 MNHEY, CDR2 SVGEGT. This CDR3 has 14 residues. V was shortened by 2 bases and J by 6 bases, with 12 bases between the two germline ends. CDR3 region: CASSYGAQGDTQYF. CDR3 DNA, as far as it was read: TGTGCCAGCAGTTACGGGGCCCAGGGTGATACG.

Details on this clone: The CDR3 is cut off 3 residues early in the read; its end comes from the germline J gene. The chain recombines TRBV20-1 with TRBJ2-7, with no clear D. Between the trimmed V and J ends, which lost 3 bases and 1 base, there was a span of 7 bases. The germline V gene has CDR1 DFQATT and CDR2 SNEGSKA (reference sequence). The CDR3 covers 12 residues. The sequenced CDR3 bases are TGCAGTGCTAGGCAGATTTCCTACGAG. It is translated as CSARQISYE. The CDR3 in full is CSARQISYEQYF.

A note on this clone: The read comes to an end 3 residues before the CDR3 does, leaving the germline J gene to fill in the end. The J gene is TRBJ2-3, the V gene TRBV18, with 11 bases fitting TRBD2. The V gene's germline CDR1 is KGHSH and CDR2 LQKENI. The CDR3 totals 17 residues. The J segment lost 2 bases and the V segment lost 2 bases, leaving 6 bases of the junction unmatched. This CDR3 reads CASSPTGLAVVTDTQYF. The CDR3 bases that were read are TGTGCCAGCTCACCAACGGGACTAGCGGTGGTCACAGATACG.

As regards this clone: The read finishes 3 residues shy of the CDR3 end, and the germline J gene is used to complete it. This chain links TRBV7-3 with TRBJ2-1; 8 bases are a match to TRBD2. This CDR3 spans 15 amino acids. Germline CDR1 and CDR2: SGHTA and FQGTGA. J was trimmed by 6 bases and V by 1 base; bases with no gene match: 5. Partial CDR3 DNA: TGTGCCAGCAGCTTAAGGGGGACTAGTGGCAATGAG. Translation: CASSLRGTSGNE. The whole CDR3 protein is CASSLRGTSGNEQFF.

Notes on this clone: The CDR3 end lies 3 residues beyond the end of the read and is filled in from the germline J gene. V gene TRBV18 combines with J gene TRBJ1-4; possible D gene TRBD1, 6 bases. The V gene's germline CDR1 is KGHSH and CDR2 LQKENI. The CDR3 totals 14 residues. Trimming shortened V by 4 bases and J by 3 bases, and 9 bases separated the two germline ends. Partial CDR3 DNA: TGTGCCAGCTCACTGACAGGACCTAATGAAAAA. Amino acids: CASSLTGPNEK. Given in full, the CDR3 is CASSLTGPNEKLFF.

In regard to this clone: Coverage ceases 3 residues before the CDR3 finishes, and the germline J gene fills in the end. The rearrangement uses TRBV5-4 and TRBJ1-1; 7 bases are shared with TRBD1. CDR1 is SGHNT, CDR2 YYREEE, per germline (reference sequence). After removal of 5 bases from V and 2 bases from J, the junction contained 9 bases not matched to a gene. The length of the CDR3 is 15 residues. CDR3 DNA (partial): TGTGCCAGCAGTTCGAGACAGGGAAGTAACACTGAA. It specifies CASSSRQGSNTE. The complete CDR3 reads CASSSRQGSNTEAFF.

Of note for this clone: The read finishes 3 residues shy of the CDR3 end, and the germline J gene is used to complete it. This sequence joins TRBV7-2 and TRBJ2-2; a weak D match, TRBD2 (7 bases). Germline assignment: CDR1 SGHTA and CDR2 FQGNSA. The germline V and J ends were trimmed by 8 bases and 5 bases, with 18 bases remaining between them. The CDR3 is 15 amino acids. CDR3 DNA (partial): TGTGCCAGCTTACCCCGGGGGGCCGGAACCGGGGAG. Amino acid sequence: CASLPRGAGTGE. The entire CDR3 is CASLPRGAGTGELFF.

Partial CDR3 DNA: TGTGCCAGCAGTGAAAACAGGGGCTCCTACGAG. Translation: CASSENRGSYE. The full CDR3 protein reads CASSENRGSYEQYF. This rearrangement joins TRBV2 to TRBJ2-7; 7 nucleotides line up with TRBD1. The read ends 3 residues early relative to the CDR3; the germline J gene fills the gap. Germline V lookup: CDR1 SNHLY, CDR2 FYNNEI. The CDR3 is made up of 14 amino acids. V was clipped by 2 bases and J by 0 bases; unmatched bases: 1.

With respect to this clone: Read coverage stops 3 residues before the CDR3 terminus; the germline J gene supplies the remainder. J is TRBJ1-2 and V is TRBV7-6; tentatively, D is TRBD1 (5 bases). The CDR3 is made up of 13 amino acids. CDR1 is SGHVS, CDR2 FNYEAQ, per germline. The CDR3 here is CASSLATGSDYTF. The CDR3 bases that were read are TGTGCCAGCAGCTTAGCCACAGGAAGCGAC.

Details on this clone: With the read ending 3 residues before the CDR3 end, the germline J gene is used to fill in that end. This chain joins TRBV29-1 and TRBJ2-3; TRBD1 is a possible D gene (5 bases). CDR1 is SQVTM and CDR2 is ANQGSEA in the germline V gene. The CDR3 extends over 13 amino acids. The V end lost 3 bases, the J end lost 5 bases, and 12 bases lay between the germline ends. CDR3 DNA (partial): TGCAGCGTTGAGGGGCCTAGGAGAGATACG. Amino acids: CSVEGPRRDT. The entire CDR3 sequence reads CSVEGPRRDTQYF.

Points on this clone: The missing CDR3 end, 3 residues past where the read stops, is filled in from the germline J gene. This sequence joins TRBV12-3 or TRBV12-4 and TRBJ2-7, with D possibly matching TRBD1 (6 bases). The CDR3 sequence is 14 residues long. With 2 bases removed from V and 4 bases from J, the gap between germline ends came to 12 bases. The DNA read from the CDR3 is TGTGCCAGCAGTTTAACGGGACAAGATTACGAG. It translates to CASSLTGQDYE. The whole CDR3 protein reads CASSLTGQDYEQYF.

Regarding this clone: The CDR3 end is not reached by the read, which stops 3 residues before it; the germline J gene fills it in. Other nucleotide sequences in the sample specify the same CDR3. This chain links TRBV18 with TRBJ2-1; 10 bases line up with TRBD2. The germline V gene encodes CDR1 KGHSH and CDR2 LQKENI. The ends lost 6 bases at V and 7 bases at J; junction bases unmatched: 12. The CDR3 has 16 residues. CDR3 protein: CASSPPGTSVLNEQFF. The CDR3 bases that were read are TGTGCCAGCTCCCCTCCCGGGACTAGCGTTTTAAATGAG.

This CDR3 reads CASRGSGSYEQYF. Partial CDR3 DNA: TGTGCCAGCAGAGGTAGCGGGAGCTACGAG. This chain links TRBV28 with TRBJ2-7; 9 bases map to TRBD2. The CDR3 extends 3 residues past the end of the read, so its final part is completed from the germline J gene. The V gene's germline CDR1 is MDHEN and CDR2 SYDVKM. The CDR3 runs to 13 residues. The V and J ends lost 6 bases and 3 bases, in that order; junction bases with no gene match: 3.

In regard to this clone: The read finishes 3 residues shy of the CDR3 end, and the germline J gene is used to complete it. This chain connects TRBV5-1 to TRBJ2-3; maybe TRBD1 (6 bases). V shed 6 bases and J shed 0 bases, with 14 bases lying between them. Looked up from germline, CDR1 is SGHRS and CDR2 is YFSETQ. This CDR3 has 15 residues. The CDR3 reads CASNPTGISTDTQYF. The CDR3 DNA, read in part, is TGCGCCAGCAATCCGACAGGCATTAGCACAGATACG.

On this clone itself: The CDR3 extends 3 residues past the end of the read, so its final part is completed from the germline J gene. The chain is built from TRBV11-3 and TRBJ1-1; TRBD1 agrees at 8 bases. V lost 1 base, J lost 3 bases, and 4 bases stayed unmatched. CDR1 and CDR2 from the germline V gene are SGHNT and YENEEA. There are 15 residues in the CDR3. The CDR3 is CASSLGLDRDTEAFF. CDR3 bases read: TGTGCCAGCAGCTTAGGCTTGGACAGGGACACTGAA.

Concerning this clone itself: The read finishes 3 residues shy of the CDR3 end, and the germline J gene is used to complete it. This rearrangement joins TRBV5-4 to TRBJ1-1, with D tentatively TRBD1 (6 bases). The V gene's germline CDR1 is SGHNT and CDR2 YYREEE (reference sequence). Deletions cut 5 bases from V and 1 base from J, with 12 bases between. There are 14 residues in the CDR3. Incomplete CDR3 DNA: TGTGCCAGCAGGGGAGGGGGAGCGAACACTGAA. Translating gives CASRGGGANTE. The whole CDR3 reads CASRGGGANTEAFF.

As to this clone: The CDR3 extends 3 residues past the end of the read, so its final part is completed from the germline J gene. V is TRBV18 and J is TRBJ2-7, with 10 bases that match TRBD2. The CDR3 consists of 14 residues. The germline V gene has CDR1 KGHSH and CDR2 LQKENI. V gave up 3 bases and J gave up 2 bases; unmatched junction bases: 1. CDR3 sequence reads: CASSPLAGAYEQYF. The CDR3 DNA, read in part, is TGTGCCAGCTCACCCCTAGCGGGGGCCTACGAG.

As regards this clone: The read is 3 residues too short to cover the CDR3 end, so that end is filled in from the germline J gene. This chain joins TRBV11-2 and TRBJ2-2; TRBD2 is a possible D gene (7 bases). Trimming shortened V by 6 bases and J by 1 base, and 12 bases separated the two germline ends. CDR3 size: 15 residues. Germline-derived CDR1 and CDR2 are SGHAT and FQNNGV. The sequenced part of the CDR3 DNA is TGTGCCAGCAGGGGGGGGGCGGGGAACACCGGGGAG. This translates into CASRGGAGNTGE. The CDR3 in its entirety is CASRGGAGNTGELFF.

Turning to this clone: Sequencing ends 3 residues short of the CDR3 end; the germline J gene provides the rest. The chain joins TRBV30 to TRBJ1-1; TRBD1 aligns across 10 bases. The V gene's germline CDR1 is GTSNPN and CDR2 SVGIG (reference sequence). This CDR3 has 13 amino acids. Trimming cost V 5 bases and J 5 bases; bases outside gene matches: 5. Partial CDR3 DNA: TGTGCCTGGGCAGACAGGGGGCTGACTGAA. Translating gives CAWADRGLTE. The full CDR3 is CAWADRGLTEAFF.

About this clone itself: The read ends 3 residues before the CDR3 terminus; that terminus is restored from the germline J gene. The chain couples TRBV20-1 to TRBJ1-4; TRBD1 aligns across 9 bases. Per germline, CDR1 DFQATT and CDR2 SNEGSKA (reference sequence). The CDR3 covers 16 residues. V shed 7 bases and J 7 bases; nucleotides not matched to a gene: 16. The CDR3 region is CSVPAPTDRGSEKLFF. The sequenced CDR3 bases are TGCAGTGTCCCAGCCCCGACGGACAGGGGTTCTGAAAAA.

About this clone itself: The CDR3 extends 3 residues past the end of the read, so its final part is completed from the germline J gene. This chain connects TRBV11-2 to TRBJ2-7, with D possibly TRBD1 on 5 matching bases. V was cut by 2 bases and J by 2 bases, with 10 bases left in between. Germline CDR1 SGHAT, CDR2 FQNNGV. The CDR3 length is 14 residues. The part of the CDR3 DNA that was read is TGTGCCAGCAGCTTACGAAGGGGCCCCTACGAG. Encoded protein: CASSLRRGPYE. The CDR3, in full, reads CASSLRRGPYEQYF.

For this clone: Read data end 3 residues before the CDR3 end; the end is taken from the germline J gene. The genes are TRBV2 and TRBJ2-7; perhaps TRBD2 as D (6 bases). CDR3 length equals 14 residues. Per the germline V gene, CDR1 is SNHLY and CDR2 is FYNNEI. Trimming left V 0 bases short and J 6 bases short, with 12 bases between. The covered CDR3 bases are TGTGCCAGCAGTGAAGCGGCGGGATTAGCCGAG. Translated: CASSEAAGLAE. The CDR3, in full, reads CASSEAAGLAEQYF.

The sequenced part of the CDR3 DNA is TGTGCCAGTTACACCACAGGGAGCTCCTACGAG. This codes for CASYTTGSSYE. From start to end, the CDR3 is CASYTTGSSYEQYF. The gene calls are TRBV28 and TRBJ2-7, with D possibly TRBD1 on 6 matching bases. The CDR3 goes on 3 residues after the read ends, and that part is filled in from the germline J gene. The CDR3 extends over 14 amino acids. Looked up from germline, CDR1 is MDHEN and CDR2 is SYDVKM. Between the trimmed V and J ends, which lost 9 bases and 0 bases, there was a span of 15 bases.

Remarks on this clone: The DNA ends 3 residues before the CDR3 does, and the rest of the CDR3 is filled in from the germline J gene. The J gene is TRBJ2-7, the V gene TRBV18; the match to TRBD1 covers 8 bases. Looked up from germline, CDR1 is KGHSH and CDR2 is LQKENI. V was clipped by 3 bases and J by 3 bases; unmatched bases: 4. The CDR3 spans 14 residues. Partial CDR3 DNA: TGTGCCAGCTCACCCCAGGGGGCCGGCTACGAG. Translating gives CASSPQGAGYE. The whole CDR3 protein reads CASSPQGAGYEQYF.